This entry is about one T cell receptor beta chain. Its antigen is unknown. Run at survey level, the immunoSEQ assay was version v3.0. Profiling relied on immunoSEQ multiplex PCR, and the TCRdb table lists in-frame clones only, not all of them. The sample includes about 30,000 clones, more than 80% of them seen just once. The sample comes from a study of long-term antiretroviral therapy in people with HIV. Study results and caveats: Relative to transplant donor controls, diversity remained lower despite increasing after ART.

Trimming removed 4 bases from V and 0 bases from J, with 10 bases in between. The germline V gene encodes CDR1 SGHNT and CDR2 YYREEE (reference sequence). The CDR3 covers 15 residues. The TCR comes from a woman in her thirties or forties with HIV. The V and J genes are TRBV5-4 and TRBJ1-4; D is unclear. This specimen consisted of unsorted PBMCs, obtained about 5.3 years after starting antiretroviral therapy. CDR3 DNA sequence: TGTGCCAGCAGCGACCAGGTTGCAACTAATGAAAAACTGTTTTTT. Translation: CASSDQVATNEKLFF.